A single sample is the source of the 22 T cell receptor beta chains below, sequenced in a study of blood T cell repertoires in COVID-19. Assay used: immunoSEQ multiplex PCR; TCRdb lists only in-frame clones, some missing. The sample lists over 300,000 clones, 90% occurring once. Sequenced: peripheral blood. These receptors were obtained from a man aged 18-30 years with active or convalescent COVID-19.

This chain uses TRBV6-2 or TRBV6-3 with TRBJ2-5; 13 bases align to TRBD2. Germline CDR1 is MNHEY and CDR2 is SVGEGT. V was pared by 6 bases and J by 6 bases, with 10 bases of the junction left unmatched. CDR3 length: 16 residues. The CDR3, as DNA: TGTGCCAGCAGCCCGCTGGGGACTAGCGGGATAAAGACCCAGTACTTC. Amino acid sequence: CASSPLGTSGIKTQYF.

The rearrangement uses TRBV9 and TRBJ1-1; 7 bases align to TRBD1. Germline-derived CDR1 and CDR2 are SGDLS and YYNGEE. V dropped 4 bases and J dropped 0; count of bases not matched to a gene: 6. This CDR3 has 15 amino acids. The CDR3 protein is CASSPRDRMNTEAFF. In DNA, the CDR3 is TGTGCCAGCAGCCCACGGGACAGAATGAACACTGAAGCTTTCTTT.

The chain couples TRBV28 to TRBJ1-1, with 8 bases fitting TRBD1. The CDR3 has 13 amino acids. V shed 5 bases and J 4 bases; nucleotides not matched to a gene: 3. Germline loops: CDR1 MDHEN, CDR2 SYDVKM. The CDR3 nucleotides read TGTGCCAGCAGTCCCACAGGGGGCACTGAAGCTTTCTTT. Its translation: CASSPTGGTEAFF.

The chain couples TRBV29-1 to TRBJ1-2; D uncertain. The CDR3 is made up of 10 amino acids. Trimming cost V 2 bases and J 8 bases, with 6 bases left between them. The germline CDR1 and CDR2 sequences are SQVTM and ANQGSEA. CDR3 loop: CSVETRGYTF. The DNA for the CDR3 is TGCAGCGTTGAAACGCGAGGCTACACCTTC.

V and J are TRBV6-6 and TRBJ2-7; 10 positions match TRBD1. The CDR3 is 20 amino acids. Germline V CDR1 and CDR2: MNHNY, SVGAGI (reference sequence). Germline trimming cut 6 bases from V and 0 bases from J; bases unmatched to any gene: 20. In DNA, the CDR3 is TGTGCCAGCAGCTACGTCCTCGGGACAGGGGAGGTCAGTGGCTCCTACGAGCAGTACTTC. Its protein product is CASSYVLGTGEVSGSYEQYF.

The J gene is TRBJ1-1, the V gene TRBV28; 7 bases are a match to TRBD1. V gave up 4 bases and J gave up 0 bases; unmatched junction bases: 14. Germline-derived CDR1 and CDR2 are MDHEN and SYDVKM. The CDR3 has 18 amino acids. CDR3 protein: CASSSISPGTEMNTEAFF. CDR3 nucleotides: TGTGCCAGCAGTTCAATAAGCCCCGGGACAGAGATGAACACTGAAGCTTTCTTT.

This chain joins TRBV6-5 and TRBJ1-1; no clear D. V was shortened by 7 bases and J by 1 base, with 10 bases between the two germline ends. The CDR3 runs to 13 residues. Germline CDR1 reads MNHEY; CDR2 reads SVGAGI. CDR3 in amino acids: CASTEASNTEAFF. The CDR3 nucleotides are TGTGCCAGCACCGAGGCCTCGAACACTGAAGCTTTCTTT.

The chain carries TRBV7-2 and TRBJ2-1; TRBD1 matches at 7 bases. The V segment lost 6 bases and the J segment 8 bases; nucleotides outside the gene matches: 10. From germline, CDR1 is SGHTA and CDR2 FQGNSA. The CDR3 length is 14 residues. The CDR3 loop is CASRTGTALDEQFF. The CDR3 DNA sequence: TGTGCCAGCAGAACCGGGACAGCCTTGGATGAGCAGTTCTTC.

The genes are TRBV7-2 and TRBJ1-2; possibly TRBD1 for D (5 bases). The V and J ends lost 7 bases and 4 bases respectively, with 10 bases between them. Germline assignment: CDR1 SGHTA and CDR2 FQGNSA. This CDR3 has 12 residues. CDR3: CASTRDTYGYTF. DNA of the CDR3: TGTGCCAGCACCAGGGATACCTATGGCTACACCTTC. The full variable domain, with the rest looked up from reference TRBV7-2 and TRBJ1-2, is GAGVSQSPSNKVTEKGKDVELRCDPISGHTALYWYRQSLGQGLEFLIYFQGNSAPDKSGLPSDRFSAERTGGSVSTLTIQRTQQEDSAVYLCASTRDTYGYTFGSGTRLTVV.

The DNA of the CDR3 is TGTGCCAGCAGCAAAGGGACTAGCGGGTATTCCTACGAGCAGTACTTC. Translating it yields CASSKGTSGYSYEQYF. V and J are TRBV21-1 and TRBJ2-7; TRBD2, the table's D call, lacks a check against the DNA. TRBV21-1 is shown as a pseudogene. This CDR3 has 16 residues.

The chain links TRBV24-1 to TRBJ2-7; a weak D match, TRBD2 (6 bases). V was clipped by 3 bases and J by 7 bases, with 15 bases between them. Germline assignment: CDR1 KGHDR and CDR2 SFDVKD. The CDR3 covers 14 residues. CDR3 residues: CATSDTGTLWEQYF. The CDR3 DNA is TGTGCCACCAGTGATACCGGGACTTTGTGGGAGCAGTACTTC.

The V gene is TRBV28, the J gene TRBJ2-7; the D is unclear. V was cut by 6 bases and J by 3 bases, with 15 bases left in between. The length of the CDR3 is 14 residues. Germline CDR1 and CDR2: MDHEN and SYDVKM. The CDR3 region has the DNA TGTGCCAGCAGCCGACACCCCTTGGGCTACGAGCAGTACTTC. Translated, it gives CASSRHPLGYEQYF.

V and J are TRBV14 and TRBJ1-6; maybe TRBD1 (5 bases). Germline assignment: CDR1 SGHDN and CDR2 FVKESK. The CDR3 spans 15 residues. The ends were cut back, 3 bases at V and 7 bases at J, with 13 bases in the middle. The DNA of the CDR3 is TGTGCCAGCAGCCAGGAGACAGTCCTAAATTCACCCCTCCACTTT. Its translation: CASSQETVLNSPLHF.

CDR3 protein: CASSFHARTTNTGELFF. As DNA, the CDR3 is TGTGCCAGCAGTTTTCATGCGAGAACCACGAACACCGGGGAGCTGTTTTTT. V is TRBV6-2 or TRBV6-3 and J is TRBJ2-2; unclear D gene. The CDR3 length is 17 residues. V lost 4 bases, J lost 0 bases, and 15 bases lay in between. The germline V gene has CDR1 MNHEY and CDR2 SVGEGT.

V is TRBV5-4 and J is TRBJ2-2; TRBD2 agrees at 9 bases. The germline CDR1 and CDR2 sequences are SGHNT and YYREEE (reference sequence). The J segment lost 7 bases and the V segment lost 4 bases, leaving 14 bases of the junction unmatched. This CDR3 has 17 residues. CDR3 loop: CASSPAVGGRAGGELFF. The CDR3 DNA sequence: TGTGCCAGCAGCCCCGCGGTCGGCGGGAGGGCCGGCGGGGAGCTGTTTTTT.

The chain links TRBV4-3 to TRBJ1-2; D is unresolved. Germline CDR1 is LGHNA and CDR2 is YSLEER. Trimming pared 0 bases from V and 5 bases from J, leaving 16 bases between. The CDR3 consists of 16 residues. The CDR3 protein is CASSQDSQLPLYGYTF. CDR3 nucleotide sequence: TGCGCCAGCAGCCAAGATAGCCAGTTACCTCTGTATGGCTACACCTTC.

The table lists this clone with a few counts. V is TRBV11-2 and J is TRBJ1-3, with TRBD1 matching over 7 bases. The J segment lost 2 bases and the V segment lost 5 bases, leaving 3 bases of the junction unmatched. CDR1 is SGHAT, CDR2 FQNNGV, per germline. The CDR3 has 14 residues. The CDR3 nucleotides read TGTGCCAGCAGCAGACAGGGTACTGGAAACACCATATATTTT. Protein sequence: CASSRQGTGNTIYF.

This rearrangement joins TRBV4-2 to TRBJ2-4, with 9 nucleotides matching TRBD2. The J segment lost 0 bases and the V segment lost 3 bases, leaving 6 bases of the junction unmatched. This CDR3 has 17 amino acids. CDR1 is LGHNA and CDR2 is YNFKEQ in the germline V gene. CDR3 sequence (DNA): TGTGCCAGCAGCCAGCCCGATAGCGGGAGAGCCAAAAACATTCAGTACTTC. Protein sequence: CASSQPDSGRAKNIQYF.

This chain's CDR3 is CASTWGENTEAFF. CDR3 sequence (DNA): TGTGCCAGCACCTGGGGGGAGAACACTGAAGCTTTCTTT. The chain links TRBV6-5 to TRBJ1-1; TRBD1 might be the D (5 bases). Germline CDR1 is MNHEY and CDR2 is SVGAGI. V was clipped by 7 bases and J by 1 base, with 10 bases between them. The CDR3 has 13 amino acids.

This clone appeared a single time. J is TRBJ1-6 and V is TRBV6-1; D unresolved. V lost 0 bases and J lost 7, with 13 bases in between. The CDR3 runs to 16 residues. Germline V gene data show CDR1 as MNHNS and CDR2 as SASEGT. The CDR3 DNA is TGTGCCAGCAGTGAAGCGTCTCTGGGAGTAAATTCACCCCTCCACTTT. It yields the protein CASSEASLGVNSPLHF.

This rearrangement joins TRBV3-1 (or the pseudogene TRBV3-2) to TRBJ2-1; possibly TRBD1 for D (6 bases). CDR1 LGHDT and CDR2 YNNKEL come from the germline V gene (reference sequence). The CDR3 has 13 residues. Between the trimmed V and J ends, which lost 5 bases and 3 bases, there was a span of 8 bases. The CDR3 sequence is CASSSRGYNEQFF. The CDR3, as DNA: TGTGCCAGCAGCTCCAGGGGCTACAATGAGCAGTTCTTC.

The CDR3 sequence is CASSPTTGSKNIQYF. The DNA for the CDR3 is TGTGCCAGCAGCCCGACGACAGGATCCAAAAACATTCAGTACTTC. V is TRBV9 and J is TRBJ2-4; D perhaps matches TRBD1 (6 bases). V lost 4 bases to trimming and J lost 2 bases, with 13 bases between them. Per the germline V gene, CDR1 is SGDLS and CDR2 is YYNGEE. The CDR3 is made up of 15 amino acids.